These 17 T cell receptor beta chains originate from one sample sequenced in a study of blood T cell repertoires in COVID-19. Profiled with immunoSEQ multiplex PCR; TCRdb holds only in-frame clones, not every one. The table has roughly 64,000 clones, about 86% seen once; the top ten hold about 1.2%. Input material: peripheral blood. The receptors were gathered from a man aged 35-49 years with acute or convalescent COVID-19.

This chain links TRBV28 with TRBJ1-5; D possibly corresponds to TRBD1 (5 bases). Trimming took 1 base from V and 3 from J, leaving 10 bases between them. The CDR3 totals 15 residues. Looked up from germline, CDR1 is MDHEN and CDR2 is SYDVKM. The CDR3 loop reads CASSLSQATNQPQHF. The CDR3 bases are TGTGCCAGCAGTTTATCACAGGCCACCAATCAGCCCCAGCATTTT.

The chain uses TRBV19 and TRBJ2-3, with D uncertain. The CDR3 runs 15 residues. Germline V CDR1 and CDR2: LNHDA, SQIVND (reference sequence). Trimming pared 2 bases from V and 6 bases from J, leaving 15 bases between. The CDR3 sequence: CASSIPSASADTQYF. The CDR3 DNA sequence: TGTGCCAGTAGTATACCGTCCGCTTCAGCGGATACGCAGTATTTT.

This chain joins TRBV11-3 and TRBJ2-3; 12 bases align to TRBD2. J gave up 0 bases and V 5 bases, and 6 bases lay outside the gene matches. The CDR3 has 17 amino acids. CDR1 is SGHNT, CDR2 YENEEA, per germline. Written as DNA, the CDR3 is TGTGCCAGCAGCATTACTAGCGGGGGGCGAAGCACAGATACGCAGTATTTT. Amino acids: CASSITSGGRSTDTQYF.

The chain uses TRBV4-1 and TRBJ1-5; maybe TRBD1 (6 bases). The CDR3 totals 17 residues. The V and J ends lost 2 bases and 7 bases respectively, with 21 bases between them. The germline V gene encodes CDR1 MGHRA and CDR2 YSYEKL. The CDR3 here is CASSQYYRDKTGQPQHF. The CDR3 DNA reads as TGCGCCAGCAGCCAATACTACCGGGACAAAACAGGCCAGCCCCAGCATTTT.

CDR3 sequence (DNA): TGTGCAAGTCGCTCCCCAGGGGAGCTGTTTTTT. It yields the protein CASRSPGELFF. This chain joins TRBV12-2 and TRBJ2-2; the table's D call, TRBD1, was not checked against the DNA. TRBV12-2 is assigned pseudogene status. CDR3 size: 11 residues.

The chain links TRBV12-3 or TRBV12-4 to TRBJ1-1, with D unclear. Trimming took 3 bases from V and 2 from J, leaving 4 bases between them. The CDR3 consists of 12 residues. CDR3 nucleotide sequence: TGTGCCAGCAGTTTCCCAAACACTGAAGCTTTCTTT. It specifies CASSFPNTEAFF.

The CDR3 bases are TGTGCCAGCAGTGAAACAGGGAATAGCAATCAGCCCCAGCATTTT. It translates to CASSETGNSNQPQHF. V and J are TRBV6-1 and TRBJ1-5; weak D call: TRBD1 (6 bases). The CDR3 sequence is 15 residues long. The germline CDR1 and CDR2 sequences are MNHNS and SASEGT. With 2 bases removed from V and 0 bases from J, the gap between germline ends came to 8 bases.

This clone was observed once. The chain joins TRBV15 to TRBJ2-1; the match to TRBD1 covers 9 bases. Germline trimming cut 2 bases from V and 7 bases from J; bases unmatched to any gene: 9. The CDR3 is 16 residues long. The germline CDR1 and CDR2 sequences are LNHNV and YYDKDF (reference sequence). The DNA for the CDR3 is TGTGCCACCAGCAGAAATCCGGGACAGGGAAGGAATGAGCAGTTCTTC. This gives the protein CATSRNPGQGRNEQFF.

V gene TRBV2 combines with J gene TRBJ2-3; TRBD1 agrees at 12 bases. Trimming removed 6 bases from V and 6 bases from J; junction bases left unmatched: 7. The CDR3 is 15 amino acids. Germline V gene lookup returns CDR1 SNHLY and CDR2 FYNNEI. The CDR3 loop is CASRGQGASRDTQYF. Written as DNA, the CDR3 is TGTGCCAGCAGGGGACAGGGGGCAAGTAGGGATACGCAGTATTTT. The whole variable domain, filled in from reference TRBV2 and TRBJ2-3, reads EPEVTQTPSHQVTQMGQEVILRCVPISNHLYFYWYRQILGQKVEFLVSFYNNEISEKSEIFDDQFSVERPDGSNFTLKIRSTKLEDSAMYFCASRGQGASRDTQYFGPGTRLTVL.

The rearrangement joins TRBV18 to TRBJ2-7, with 8 bases fitting TRBD1. CDR1 is KGHSH and CDR2 is LQKENI in the germline V gene. J lost 0 bases, V lost 3 bases, and 7 bases had no gene match. The CDR3 consists of 16 residues. For the CDR3, the DNA is TGTGCCAGCTCACCTCAGGACAGGGCATACTCCTACGAGCAGTACTTC. It translates to CASSPQDRAYSYEQYF.

The chain's CDR3 is CASSLPAGERQYF. In nucleotides, the CDR3 is TGTGCCAGCAGCCTCCCGGCGGGGGAGAGGCAGTATTTT. The rearrangement joins TRBV3-1 (or the pseudogene TRBV3-2) to TRBJ2-3; 7 positions match TRBD2. V trimming: 4 bases; J trimming: 11 bases; junction bases outside the gene matches: 9. Germline V gene sequence: CDR1 LGHDT, CDR2 YNNKEL (reference sequence). The CDR3 is 13 residues long.

The chain uses TRBV3-1 (or the pseudogene TRBV3-2) and TRBJ1-1; maybe TRBD1 (5 bases). This CDR3 has 15 amino acids. From germline, CDR1 is LGHDT and CDR2 YNNKEL (reference sequence). The germline V and J ends were trimmed by 4 bases and 0 bases, with 12 bases remaining between them. CDR3 DNA: TGTGCCAGCAGCCCGGGTGGGGGGGTGAACACTGAAGCTTTCTTT. It is translated as CASSPGGGVNTEAFF.

V usage is TRBV30 and J usage is TRBJ1-2, with 11 bases matching TRBD1. Looked up from germline, CDR1 is GTSNPN and CDR2 is SVGIG (reference sequence). The CDR3 contains 17 residues. With 5 bases clipped from V and 4 bases from J, the junction kept 15 bases outside the gene matches. The CDR3 DNA follows: TGTGCCTGGGGGAGGAGGACAGGGGGCCCTACACCCTATGGCTACACCTTC. It encodes CAWGRRTGGPTPYGYTF.

The J gene is TRBJ1-5, the V gene TRBV5-5; D is possibly TRBD1 (5 bases). Trimming removed 3 bases at V and 3 bases at J, with 13 bases between. The germline gives CDR1 SGHKS, CDR2 YYEKEE (reference sequence). The CDR3 is 15 amino acids. In DNA, the CDR3 is TGTGCCAGCAGCTCCACAGGAGCCCTCAATCAGCCCCAGCATTTT. Protein product: CASSSTGALNQPQHF.

This clone occurred once. Here the CDR3 reads CASSLDWRGSNYGYTF. The CDR3 DNA follows: TGTGCCAGCAGCTTAGATTGGCGGGGATCTAACTATGGCTACACCTTC. V and J are TRBV11-3 and TRBJ1-2; no definite D call. Germline-derived CDR1 and CDR2 are SGHNT and YENEEA. This CDR3 has 16 residues. V lost 0 bases and J lost 0, with 11 bases in between.

This chain joins TRBV12-3 or TRBV12-4 and TRBJ2-2; D unresolved. The CDR3 is 12 amino acids. V was cut by 3 bases and J by 7 bases, with 6 bases left in between. The CDR3, as DNA: TGTGCCAGCAGTTTTAGAGTCGGGGAGCTGTTTTTT. Translating it yields CASSFRVGELFF.

The CDR3 nucleotides read TGCAGCGCCCGACAGGGGAACACTGAAGCTTTCTTT. Translating it yields CSARQGNTEAFF. J is TRBJ1-1 and V is TRBV29-1; 7 bases match TRBD1. Germline V CDR1 and CDR2: SQVTM, ANQGSEA. This CDR3 is 12 amino acids long. V shed 7 bases and J 1 base; nucleotides not matched to a gene: 3.